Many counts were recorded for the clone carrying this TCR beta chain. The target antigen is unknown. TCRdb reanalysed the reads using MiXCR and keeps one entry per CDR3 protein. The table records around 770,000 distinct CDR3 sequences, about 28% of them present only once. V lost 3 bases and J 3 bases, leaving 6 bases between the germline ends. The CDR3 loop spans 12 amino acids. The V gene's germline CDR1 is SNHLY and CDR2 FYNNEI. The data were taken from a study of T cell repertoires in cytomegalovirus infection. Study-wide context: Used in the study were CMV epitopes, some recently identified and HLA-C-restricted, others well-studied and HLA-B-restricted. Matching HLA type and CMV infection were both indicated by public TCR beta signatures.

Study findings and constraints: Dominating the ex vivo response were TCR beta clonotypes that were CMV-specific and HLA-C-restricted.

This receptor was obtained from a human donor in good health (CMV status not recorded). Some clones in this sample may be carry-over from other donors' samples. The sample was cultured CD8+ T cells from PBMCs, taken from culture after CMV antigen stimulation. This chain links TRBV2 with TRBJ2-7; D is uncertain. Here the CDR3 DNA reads TGTGCCAGCAGTGATAACGGCTACGAGCAGTACGTC. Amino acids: CASSDNGYEQYV.